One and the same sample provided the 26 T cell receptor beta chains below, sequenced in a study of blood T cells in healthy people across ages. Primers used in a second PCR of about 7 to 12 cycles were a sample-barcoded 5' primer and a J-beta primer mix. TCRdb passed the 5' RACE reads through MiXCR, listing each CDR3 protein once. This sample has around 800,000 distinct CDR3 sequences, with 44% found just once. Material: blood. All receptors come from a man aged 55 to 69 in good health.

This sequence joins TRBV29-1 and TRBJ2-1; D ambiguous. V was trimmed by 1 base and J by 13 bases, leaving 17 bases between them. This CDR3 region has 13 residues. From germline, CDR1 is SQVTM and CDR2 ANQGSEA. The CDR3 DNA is TGCAGCGTTGAAGCACAGAGAAAAGAGACCCAGTTCTTC. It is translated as CSVEAQRKETQFF.

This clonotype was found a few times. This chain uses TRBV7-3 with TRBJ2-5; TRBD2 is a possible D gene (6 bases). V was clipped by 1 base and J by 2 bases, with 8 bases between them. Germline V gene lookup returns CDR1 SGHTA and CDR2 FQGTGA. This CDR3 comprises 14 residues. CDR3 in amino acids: CASSLMGGQETQYF. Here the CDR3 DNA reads TGTGCCAGCAGCTTAATGGGGGGTCAAGAGACCCAGTACTTC.

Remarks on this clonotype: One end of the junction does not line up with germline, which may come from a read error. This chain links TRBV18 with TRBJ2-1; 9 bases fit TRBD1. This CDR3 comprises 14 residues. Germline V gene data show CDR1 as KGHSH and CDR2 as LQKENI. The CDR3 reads CASSRDRAGNERFF. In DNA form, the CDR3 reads TGTGCCAGCTCACGGGACAGGGCTGGGAATGAGCGGTTCTTC.

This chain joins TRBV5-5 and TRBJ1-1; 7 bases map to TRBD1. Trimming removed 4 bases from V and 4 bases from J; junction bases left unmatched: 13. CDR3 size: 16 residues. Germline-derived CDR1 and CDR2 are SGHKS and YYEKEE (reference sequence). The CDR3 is CASSPRARQGITEAFF. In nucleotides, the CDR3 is TGTGCCAGCAGCCCCAGGGCTAGACAGGGAATCACTGAAGCTTTCTTT.

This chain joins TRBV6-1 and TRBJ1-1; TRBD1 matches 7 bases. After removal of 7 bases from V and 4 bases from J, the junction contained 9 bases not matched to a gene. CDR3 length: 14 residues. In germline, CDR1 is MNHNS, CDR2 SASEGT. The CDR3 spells CASTFTPGGTEAFF. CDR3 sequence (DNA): TGTGCCAGCACCTTCACCCCAGGGGGCACTGAAGCTTTCTTT.

Here the CDR3 DNA reads TGCAGTGCTATAGAGGCAGGGGCCAAAAACATTCAGTACTTC. The encoded protein is CSAIEAGAKNIQYF. The gene calls are TRBV20-1 and TRBJ2-4; D possibly corresponds to TRBD1 (5 bases). The CDR3 has 14 residues. Germline-derived CDR1 and CDR2 are DFQATT and SNEGSKA (reference sequence). Trimming left V 4 bases short and J 1 base short, with 11 bases between.

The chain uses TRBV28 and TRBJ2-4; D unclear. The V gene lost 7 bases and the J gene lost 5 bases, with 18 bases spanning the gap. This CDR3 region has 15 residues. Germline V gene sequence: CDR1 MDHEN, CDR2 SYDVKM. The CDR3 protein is CASTTTSLGQNIQYF. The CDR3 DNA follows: TGTGCCAGCACGACAACCTCCTTGGGCCAAAACATTCAGTACTTC. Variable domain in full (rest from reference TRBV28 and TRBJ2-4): DVKVTQSSRYLVKRTGEKVFLECVQDMDHENMFWYRQDPGLGLRLIYFSYDVKMKEKGDIPEGYSVSREKKERFSLILESASTNQTSMYLCASTTTSLGQNIQYFGAGTRLSVL.

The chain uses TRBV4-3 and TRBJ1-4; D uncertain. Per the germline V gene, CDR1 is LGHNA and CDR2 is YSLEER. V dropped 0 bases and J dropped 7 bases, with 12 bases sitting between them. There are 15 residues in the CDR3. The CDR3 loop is CASSQDLTEREKLFF. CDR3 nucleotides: TGCGCCAGCAGCCAAGATCTCACGGAACGTGAAAAACTGTTTTTT.

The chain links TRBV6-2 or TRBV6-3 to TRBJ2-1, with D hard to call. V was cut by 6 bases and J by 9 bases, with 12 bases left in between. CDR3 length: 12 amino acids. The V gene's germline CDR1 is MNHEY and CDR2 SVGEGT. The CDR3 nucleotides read TGTGCCAGCAGGAATGCAATTGGTGAGCAGTTCTTC. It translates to CASRNAIGEQFF.

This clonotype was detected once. In DNA, the CDR3 is TGTGCCAGCAGTTTGGACCACAGGGTCGCCTACGAGCAGTACTTC. Translation gives CASSLDHRVAYEQYF. The rearrangement joins TRBV28 to TRBJ2-4; TRBD1 is a possible D gene (6 bases). The J call may be in error: the DNA end matches TRBJ2-7 better. The CDR3 loop spans 15 amino acids. From germline, CDR1 is MDHEN and CDR2 SYDVKM.

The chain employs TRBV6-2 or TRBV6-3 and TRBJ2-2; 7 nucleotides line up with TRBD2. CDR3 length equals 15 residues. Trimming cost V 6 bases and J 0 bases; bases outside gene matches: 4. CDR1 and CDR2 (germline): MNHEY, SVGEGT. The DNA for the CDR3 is TGTGCCAGCAGCGAAACTAGCGCGAACACCGGGGAGCTGTTTTTT. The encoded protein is CASSETSANTGELFF.

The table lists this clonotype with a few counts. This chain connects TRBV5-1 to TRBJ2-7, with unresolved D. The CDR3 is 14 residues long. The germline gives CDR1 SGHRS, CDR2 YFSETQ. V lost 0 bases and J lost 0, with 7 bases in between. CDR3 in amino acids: CASSLGSPSYEQYF. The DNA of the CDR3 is TGCGCCAGCAGCTTGGGGTCCCCCTCCTACGAGCAGTACTTC. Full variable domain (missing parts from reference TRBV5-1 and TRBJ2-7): KAGVTQTPRYLIKTRGQQVTLSCSPISGHRSVSWYQQTPGQGLQFLFEYFSETQRNKGNFPGRFSGRQFSNSRSEMNVSTLELGDSALYLCASSLGSPSYEQYFGPGTRLTVT.

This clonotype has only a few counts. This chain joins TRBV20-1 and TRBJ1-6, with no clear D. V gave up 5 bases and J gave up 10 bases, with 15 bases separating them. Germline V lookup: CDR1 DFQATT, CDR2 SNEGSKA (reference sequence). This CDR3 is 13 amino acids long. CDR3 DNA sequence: TGCAGTGCTCTGACGCTTTTTCGATCACCCCTCCACTTT. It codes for CSALTLFRSPLHF.

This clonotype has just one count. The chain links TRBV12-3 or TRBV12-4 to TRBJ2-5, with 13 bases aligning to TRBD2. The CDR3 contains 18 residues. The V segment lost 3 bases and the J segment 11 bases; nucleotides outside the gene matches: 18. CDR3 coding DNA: TGTGCCAGCAGTTTTGCGACTAGCGGGAGGTCCCGTGGGAATGAGCAGTACTTC. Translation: CASSFATSGRSRGNEQYF.

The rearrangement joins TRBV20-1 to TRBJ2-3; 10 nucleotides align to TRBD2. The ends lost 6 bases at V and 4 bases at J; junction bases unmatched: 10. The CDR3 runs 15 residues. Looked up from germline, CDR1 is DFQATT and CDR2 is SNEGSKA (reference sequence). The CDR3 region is CSAERAGGPADTQYF. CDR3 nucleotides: TGCAGTGCGGAAAGAGCGGGGGGGCCCGCAGATACGCAGTATTTT.

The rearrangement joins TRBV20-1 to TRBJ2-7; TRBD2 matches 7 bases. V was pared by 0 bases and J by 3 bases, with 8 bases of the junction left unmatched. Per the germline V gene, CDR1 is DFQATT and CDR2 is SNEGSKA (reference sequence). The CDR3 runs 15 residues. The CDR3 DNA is TGCAGTGCTAGAGATTCGTCCTCGGGGGGCTACGAGCAGTACTTC. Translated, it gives CSARDSSSGGYEQYF.

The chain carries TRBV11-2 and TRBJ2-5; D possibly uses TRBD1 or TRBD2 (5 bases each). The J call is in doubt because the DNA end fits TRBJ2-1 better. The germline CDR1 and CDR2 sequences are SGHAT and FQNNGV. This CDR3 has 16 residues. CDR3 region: CASSLGLGTDQETQFF. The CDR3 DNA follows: TGTGCCAGCAGCTTAGGATTGGGGACGGACCAAGAGACCCAGTTCTTC.

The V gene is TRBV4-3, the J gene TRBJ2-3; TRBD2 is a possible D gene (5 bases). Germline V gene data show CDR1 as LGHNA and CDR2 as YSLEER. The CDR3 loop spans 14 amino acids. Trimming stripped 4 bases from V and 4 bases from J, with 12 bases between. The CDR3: CASSPRVSSDTQYF. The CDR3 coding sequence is TGCGCCAGCAGCCCGAGGGTGTCCTCAGATACGCAGTATTTT.

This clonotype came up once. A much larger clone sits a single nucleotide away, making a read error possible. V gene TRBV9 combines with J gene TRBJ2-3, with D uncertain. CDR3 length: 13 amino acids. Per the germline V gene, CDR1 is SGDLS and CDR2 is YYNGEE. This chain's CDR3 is CVSSTSVTDTQYF. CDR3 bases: TGTGTCAGCAGCACCTCTGTGACAGATACGCAGTATTTT.

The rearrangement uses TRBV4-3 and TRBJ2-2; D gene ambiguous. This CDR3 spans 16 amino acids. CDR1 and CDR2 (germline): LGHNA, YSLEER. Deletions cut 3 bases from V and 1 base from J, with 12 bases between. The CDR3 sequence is CASSQFASGNTGELFF. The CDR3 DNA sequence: TGCGCCAGCAGCCAGTTTGCTAGTGGGAACACCGGGGAGCTGTTTTTT.

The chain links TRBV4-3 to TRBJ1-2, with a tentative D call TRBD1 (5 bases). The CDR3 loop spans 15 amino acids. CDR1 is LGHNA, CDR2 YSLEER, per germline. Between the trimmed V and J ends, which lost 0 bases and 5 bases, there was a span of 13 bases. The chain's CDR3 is CASSQDEQGVYGYTF. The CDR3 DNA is TGCGCCAGCAGCCAAGATGAGCAGGGAGTATATGGCTACACCTTC.

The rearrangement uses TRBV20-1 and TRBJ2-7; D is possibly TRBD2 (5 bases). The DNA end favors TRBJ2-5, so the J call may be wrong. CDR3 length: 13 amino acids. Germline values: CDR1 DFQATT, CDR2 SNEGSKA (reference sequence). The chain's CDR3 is CSARVTAGETQYF. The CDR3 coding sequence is TGCAGTGCTAGAGTGACCGCGGGAGAGACCCAGTACTTC.

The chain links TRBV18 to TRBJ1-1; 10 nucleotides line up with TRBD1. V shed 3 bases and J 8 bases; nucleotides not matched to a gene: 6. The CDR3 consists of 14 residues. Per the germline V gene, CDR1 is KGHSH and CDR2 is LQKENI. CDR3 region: CASSPRDRGDEAFF. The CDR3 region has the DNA TGTGCCAGCTCACCCCGGGACAGGGGCGACGAAGCTTTCTTT.

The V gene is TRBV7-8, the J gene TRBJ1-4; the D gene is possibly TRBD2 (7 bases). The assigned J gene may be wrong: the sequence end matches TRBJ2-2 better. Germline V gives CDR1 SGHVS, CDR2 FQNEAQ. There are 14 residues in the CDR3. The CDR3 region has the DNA TGTGCCAGCAGAACAGGCGGGGGCCCCGGGGAGCTGTTTTTT. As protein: CASRTGGGPGELFF.

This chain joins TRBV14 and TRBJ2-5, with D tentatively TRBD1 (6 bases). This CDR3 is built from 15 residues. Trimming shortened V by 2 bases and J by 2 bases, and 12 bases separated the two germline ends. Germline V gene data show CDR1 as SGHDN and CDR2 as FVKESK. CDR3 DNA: TGTGCCAGCAGCCAAAGGCGAGGGGGACAAGAGACCCAGTACTTC. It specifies CASSQRRGGQETQYF.

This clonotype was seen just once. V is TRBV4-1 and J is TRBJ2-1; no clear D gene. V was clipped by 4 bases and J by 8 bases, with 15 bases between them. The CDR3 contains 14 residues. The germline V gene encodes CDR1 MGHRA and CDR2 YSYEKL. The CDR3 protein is CASSLGALTDEQFF. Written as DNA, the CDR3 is TGCGCCAGCAGCCTCGGTGCTTTAACGGATGAGCAGTTCTTC.